This T cell receptor beta chain comes out of a study of regulatory T cells in long-lasting Graves disease. This clonotype has a count of ten or more. Trimming removed 3 bases at V and 0 bases at J, with 2 bases between. The CDR3 consists of 11 residues. From germline, CDR1 is DFQATT and CDR2 SNEGSKA (reference sequence). iRepertoire HTBI primers and Arm-PCR of CDR3 regions built TCR beta libraries. TCRdb passed the multiplex PCR reads through MiXCR, listing each CDR3 protein once. This sample yields over 350,000 distinct CDR3 sequences, of which approximately 16% are seen a single time; approximately 8% belongs to the top ten. Sample time point: newly diagnosed GD, antithyroid drugs for less than 3 months. Generation of the TCR library employed RNA extracted from PBMCs. These sequences were also reported in another study, on T cells in Graves' hyperthyroidism and ophthalmopathy. That report adds: Investigators excluded patients with uncontrolled infection, other autoimmune disease, pregnancy or lactation. HTBI primers were employed in a first-round RT-PCR of the TCR CDR3. Ophthalmopathy got predicted by the model a median around six months before its onset.

This material consisted of peripheral blood mononuclear cells (PBMCs), taken at new diagnosis, from a patient treated with antithyroid drugs. The gene calls are TRBV20-1 and TRBJ1-1; D is undetermined. The clonotype comes from a woman aged 40 to 49 with Graves disease. The CDR3 DNA reads as TGCAGTGCTAGGATGAACACTGAAGCTTTCTTT. Its protein product is CSARMNTEAFF.